This T cell receptor beta chain is drawn from a study of cytomegalovirus exposure and HLA in healthy donors. Trimming removed 6 bases from V and 7 bases from J; junction bases left unmatched: 6. Per germline, CDR1 MNHEY and CDR2 SVGAGI. The CDR3 totals 13 residues. PCR employed 60 Vbeta and 13 Jbeta primers. TCRdb's copy holds only in-frame clones and misses some; the assay was immunoSEQ multiplex PCR. Of tens of thousands of clones in the sample, around 77% were seen once. The chain combines TRBV6-5 with TRBJ1-2; TRBD1 agrees at 9 bases. Material: PBMCs. This receptor was taken from a woman aged 25 to 39 in good health and CMV-seronegative. The CDR3 here is CASRLGQGAGYTF. Here the CDR3 DNA reads TGTGCCAGCAGATTGGGACAGGGTGCTGGCTACACCTTC.